This TCR beta chain was identified during a study of blood T cell repertoires in COVID-19. About the study: Sites in the United States, Italy and Spain provided acute and convalescent COVID-19 samples.

V lost 4 bases, J lost 8 bases, and 13 bases stayed unmatched. CDR3 length equals 15 residues. Germline assignment: CDR1 MNHEY and CDR2 SVGAGI. Sequenced by immunoSEQ multiplex PCR; TCRdb stores in-frame clones only, minus some. The sample contains 90,000 or so clones, about 86% of which appear only once. Sequenced input: peripheral blood. This clonotype originated in a man at least 80 years old with active or convalescent COVID-19. The chain has TRBV6-5 and TRBJ1-1; 7 bases map to TRBD1. CDR3 sequence reads: CASSSIGDSRVEAFF. As DNA, the CDR3 is TGTGCCAGCAGTTCCATCGGGGACAGCAGGGTAGAAGCTTTCTTT.